This T cell receptor beta chain was retrieved from a study of ipilimumab plus nivolumab after autologous stem cell transplantation. General study points: Authors suggest TCR repertoire, Treg phenotype and gut microbiota support further study.

Sequencing used immunoSEQ multiplex PCR; TCRdb keeps in-frame clones, though not all of them. Of 15,000 to 20,000 clones listed, approximately 75% are singletons. Per the germline V gene, CDR1 is SGHVS and CDR2 is FNYEAQ. V lost 0 bases and J 2 bases, leaving 10 bases between the germline ends. This CDR3 region has 15 residues. This clone was found a few times. Its antigen is unknown. This specimen includes other DNA sequences encoding the same CDR3. The receptor comes from a male donor with diffuse large B-cell lymphoma. This sequence joins TRBV7-6 and TRBJ2-5; D might be TRBD1 or TRBD2, each matching 6 bases. The sequencing here drew on PBMCs, taken in a trial of ipilimumab plus nivolumab as post-transplant consolidation. CDR3 sequence (DNA): TGTGCCAGCAGCTTAGCGGGGGGACATCAAGAGACCCAGTACTTC. The encoded protein is CASSLAGGHQETQYF.